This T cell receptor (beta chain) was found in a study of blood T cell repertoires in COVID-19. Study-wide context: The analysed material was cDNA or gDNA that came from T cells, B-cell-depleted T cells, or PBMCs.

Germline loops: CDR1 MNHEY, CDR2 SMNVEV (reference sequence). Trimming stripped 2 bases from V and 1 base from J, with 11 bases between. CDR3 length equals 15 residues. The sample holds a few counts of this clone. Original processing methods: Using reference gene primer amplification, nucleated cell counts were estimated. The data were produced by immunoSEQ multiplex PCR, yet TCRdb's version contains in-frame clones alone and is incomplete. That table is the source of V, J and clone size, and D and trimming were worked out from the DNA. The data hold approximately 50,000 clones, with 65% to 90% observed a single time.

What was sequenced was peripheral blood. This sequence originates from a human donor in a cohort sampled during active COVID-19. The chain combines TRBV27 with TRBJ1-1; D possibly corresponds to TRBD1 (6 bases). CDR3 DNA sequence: TGTGCCAGCAGTTTACGAGGGGGTAAGAACACTGAAGCTTTCTTT. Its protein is CASSLRGGKNTEAFF.